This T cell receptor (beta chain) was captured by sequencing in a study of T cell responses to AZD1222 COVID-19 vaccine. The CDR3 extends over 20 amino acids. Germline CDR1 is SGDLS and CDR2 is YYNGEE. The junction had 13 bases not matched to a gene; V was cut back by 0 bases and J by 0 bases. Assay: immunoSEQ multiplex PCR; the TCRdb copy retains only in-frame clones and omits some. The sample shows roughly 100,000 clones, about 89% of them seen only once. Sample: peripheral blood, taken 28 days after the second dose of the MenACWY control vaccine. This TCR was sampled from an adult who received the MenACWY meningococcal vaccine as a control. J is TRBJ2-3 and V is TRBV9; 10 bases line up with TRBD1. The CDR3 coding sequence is TGTGCCAGCAGCGTAGCATCCGGGACAGGGGCTCTTACTAGCACAGATACGCAGTATTTT. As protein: CASSVASGTGALTSTDTQYF.